These 27 T cell receptor beta chains originate from one sample sequenced in a study of human CD8 memory T cell subsets. The TCR beta sequencing libraries came from UMI-labeled 5' RACE. With the 5' RACE reads reprocessed, TCRdb shows one record per CDR3 protein and no DNA. The sample totals thousands of distinct CDR3 sequences; its top ten clones hold 21%. The sample consisted of CD8+ T cells from PBMCs. Every receptor here comes from a human donor in good health.

This clonotype is labeled medium-sized (0.01 to 0.1%) based on frequency. The chain recombines TRBV13 with TRBJ2-1; TCRdb designates TRBD2, a call that cannot be tested without DNA. The germline CDR1 and CDR2 sequences are PRHDT and FYEKMQ (reference sequence). The CDR3 runs 12 residues. The CDR3 protein is CASSLVGAEQFF.

According to its frequency, this clonotype is medium-sized. The chain joins TRBV5-6 to TRBJ2-2; without DNA, the TCRdb call of TRBD1 cannot be checked. The CDR3 is made up of 15 amino acids. The germline V gene has CDR1 SGHDT and CDR2 YYEEEE. The CDR3 reads CASSSRTPSPGELFF.

The chain uses TRBV5-6 and TRBJ2-3; the TCRdb call, TRBD2, lacks DNA for checking. This CDR3 has 17 amino acids. The germline V gene has CDR1 SGHDT and CDR2 YYEEEE. The chain's CDR3 is CASSLHGAGGWLDTQYF.

The chain combines TRBV5-4 with TRBJ2-1; the D call of TRBD2 rests on TCRdb alone, since no DNA is present to check it. The CDR3 has 15 residues. Germline lookup yields CDR1 SGHNT and CDR2 YYREEE (reference sequence). CDR3 sequence: CASSGDFTGNNEQFF.

The chain carries TRBV9 and TRBJ1-4; TCRdb calls TRBD1, which cannot be checked without DNA. This CDR3 region has 14 residues. Germline CDR1 reads SGDLS; CDR2 reads YYNGEE. The CDR3 protein is CASGQFQANEKLFF.

V usage is TRBV15 and J usage is TRBJ1-1; TCRdb selects TRBD1, and the lack of DNA leaves this call unchecked. Germline V gives CDR1 LNHNV, CDR2 YYDKDF (reference sequence). The CDR3 contains 12 residues. The CDR3 spells CATSRGDREAFF.

The chain carries TRBV5-5 and TRBJ2-7; without DNA, the TCRdb call of TRBD1 cannot be checked. Germline CDR1 and CDR2: SGHKS and YYEKEE (reference sequence). CDR3 size: 14 residues. The CDR3 sequence is CASSPPTGRYEQYF.

The chain is built from TRBV4-3 and TRBJ1-1; without DNA, the TCRdb call of TRBD1 cannot be checked. The CDR3 is 13 residues long. Germline CDR1 LGHNA, CDR2 YSLEER. The CDR3 sequence: CASSQRTGREAFF.

Judged by frequency, this clonotype is medium-sized (0.01 to 0.1%). The J gene is TRBJ2-1, the V gene TRBV15; TCRdb's D gene call, TRBD2, goes unchecked for lack of DNA. This CDR3 is 15 amino acids long. Germline-derived CDR1 and CDR2 are LNHNV and YYDKDF (reference sequence). CDR3 sequence: CATRPGTSSYNEQFF. The full variable domain, in which reference TRBV15 and TRBJ2-1 provide the parts outside the CDR3, is DAMVIQNPRYQVTQFGKPVTLSCSQTLNHNVMYWYQQKSSQAPKLLFHYYDKDFNNEADTPDNFQSRRPNTSFCFLDIRSPGLGDTAMYLCATRPGTSSYNEQFFGPGTRLTVL.

The V gene is TRBV5-1, the J gene TRBJ1-1; with no DNA, the TCRdb D assignment of TRBD1 cannot be verified. CDR1 is SGHRS and CDR2 is YFSETQ in the germline V gene. CDR3 length: 17 residues. CDR3 sequence reads: CASSPLTGEVMNTEAFF.

The chain employs TRBV30 and TRBJ1-1. The CDR3 covers 17 residues. Germline V gene data show CDR1 as GTSNPN and CDR2 as SVGIG (reference sequence). The CDR3 spells CACAESPTDITNTEAFF.

J is TRBJ2-1 and V is TRBV19. CDR3 length: 15 residues. Germline V lookup: CDR1 LNHDA, CDR2 SQIVND (reference sequence). The CDR3: CASSVVASSYNEQFF.

The rearrangement uses TRBV30 and TRBJ1-2; absent DNA, TCRdb's TRBD1 call cannot be checked. Germline-derived CDR1 and CDR2 are GTSNPN and SVGIG (reference sequence). The CDR3 has 15 residues. CDR3: CAWSVLRGNRYGYTF.

The chain combines TRBV24-1 with TRBJ1-2. The CDR3 covers 15 residues. Per germline, CDR1 KGHDR and CDR2 SFDVKD. Here the CDR3 reads CATSDTTESNYGYTF.

This chain joins TRBV24-1 and TRBJ2-3; TCRdb's D call of TRBD2 is untestable without DNA. The CDR3 is made up of 15 amino acids. The germline CDR1 and CDR2 sequences are KGHDR and SFDVKD. This chain's CDR3 is CATSDPRGLTDTQYF.

This chain joins TRBV29-1 and TRBJ1-2; TCRdb picks TRBD1, but there is no DNA to check that call. The germline V gene encodes CDR1 SQVTM and CDR2 ANQGSEA. The CDR3 spans 12 residues. The CDR3 spells CSVQDRESGYTF.

The V call is TRBV4-1, the J call TRBJ1-5. The CDR3 covers 14 residues. Germline V lookup: CDR1 MGHRA, CDR2 YSYEKL. CDR3 residues: CASSQVTVGGPQHF.

This chain connects TRBV28 to TRBJ2-5. This CDR3 region has 11 residues. Germline lookup yields CDR1 MDHEN and CDR2 SYDVKM. CDR3 loop: CASSLLETQYF.

According to its frequency, this clonotype is medium-sized. The V gene is TRBV7-8, the J gene TRBJ2-1; TCRdb calls TRBD2, which cannot be checked without DNA. This CDR3 region has 16 residues. Germline values: CDR1 SGHVS, CDR2 FQNEAQ. The CDR3 here is CASSSPRGTSYNEQFF. The variable domain in full, with the rest retrieved from reference TRBV7-8 and TRBJ2-1, is GAGVSQSPRYKVAKRGQDVALRCDPISGHVSLFWYQQALGQGPEFLTYFQNEAQLDKSGLPSDRFFAERPEGSVSTLKIQRTQQEDSAVYLCASSSPRGTSYNEQFFGPGTRLTVL.

This chain uses TRBV20-1 with TRBJ1-1. CDR1 is DFQATT and CDR2 is SNEGSKA in the germline V gene (reference sequence). This CDR3 region has 13 residues. The CDR3 spells CSARDPEGRGAFF.

The V gene is TRBV19, the J gene TRBJ1-1; TCRdb's assignment of TRBD1 cannot be checked, as there is no DNA. The CDR3 runs 14 residues. CDR1 and CDR2 (germline): LNHDA, SQIVND (reference sequence). The CDR3 is CASSARGARGEAFF.

The chain recombines TRBV7-2 with TRBJ1-2; there is no DNA to check the TCRdb D call of TRBD1. Looked up from germline, CDR1 is SGHTA and CDR2 is FQGNSA. This CDR3 is built from 13 residues. The CDR3 loop reads CASSLRQFYGYTF. Full variable domain (outside the CDR3, taken from reference TRBV7-2 and TRBJ1-2): GAGVSQSPSNKVTEKGKDVELRCDPISGHTALYWYRQSLGQGLEFLIYFQGNSAPDKSGLPSDRFSAERTGGSVSTLTIQRTQQEDSAVYLCASSLRQFYGYTFGSGTRLTVV.

Here the CDR3 reads CSARDLGSTQYF. The V call is TRBV20-1, the J call TRBJ2-5. Germline CDR1 and CDR2: DFQATT and SNEGSKA (reference sequence). The CDR3 extends over 12 amino acids.

The chain recombines TRBV13 with TRBJ2-1; TCRdb names TRBD2, which stays unverified in the absence of DNA. Germline CDR1 is PRHDT and CDR2 is FYEKMQ (reference sequence). There are 14 residues in the CDR3. The CDR3 reads CASSFTSGRVEQFF.

The V call is TRBV20-1, the J call TRBJ1-1. In germline, CDR1 is DFQATT, CDR2 SNEGSKA (reference sequence). The CDR3 is 16 amino acids. This CDR3 is CSARDRESGANTEAFF.

The J gene is TRBJ2-1, the V gene TRBV6-2 or TRBV6-3; as DNA is missing, the TRBD1 call by TCRdb cannot be tested. Germline lookup yields CDR1 MNHEY and CDR2 SVGEGT. The CDR3 is 17 residues long. The CDR3 loop reads CASSYHPSGESYNEQFF.

The chain joins TRBV12-3 or TRBV12-4 to TRBJ1-4. This CDR3 has 14 residues. The CDR3 region is CASSLGPEGEKLFF.